This T cell receptor beta chain was sequenced for a study of blood T cell repertoires in COVID-19 (dated by TCRdb to 2019 to 2021). With regard to the full study: Samples from collaborators originated in the United States, Italy and Spain and spanned both the acute and convalescent phases of COVID-19. The material from the prospective study consisted of cDNA or gDNA derived from T cells, B-cell-depleted T cells, or PBMCs. Subjects who had been exposed to COVID-19, were actively infected with it, or had recovered from it provided the deeply sampled blood TCRbeta repertoires that made up the dataset. The repertoires were made available in a free public database intended to serve as a resource for research on the immune response to SARS-CoV-2. The samples were drawn from the first 160 participants of the ongoing ImmuneRACE study and from roughly 1,300 subjects provided by 6 global collaborators. A de-identified subject ID, COVID-19 status, age in years and sex were almost always included in the sample metadata. HLA class I and class II types, where available, came from metadata supplied by the sample provider rather than from assay-based typing.

TCRbeta CDR3 regions were amplified from genomic DNA by means of the immunoSEQ Assay, a bias-controlled multiplex PCR. The published analysis was carried out like this. The number of nucleated cells in each sample was estimated by amplification of reference gene primers within the assay. Sequence reads were collapsed and filtered to measure the absolute abundance of every unique TCRbeta CDR3 rearrangement. Productive Simpson clonality was computed per sample as the square root of Simpson's diversity index over productive rearrangements. Sourced from immuneACCESS, this table was stored by TCRdb with only in-frame sequences that have V and J called. A share of the clones is absent; for the studies checked, an unresolved V gene accounts for under half, and the remainder has no known explanation. For V, J and clone size, that table is used; D and trimming come from the DNA. The sample data list 60,000 to 75,000 clones, and around 88% of these were observed just once. Approximately 19% of the sample goes to the ten largest clones.

Each collaborating institution followed its own protocols to collect whole blood in K2EDTA tubes. For TCRbeta analysis, collaborators shipped samples in one of three forms: frozen whole blood, isolated PBMCs, or DNA extracted from either of those sample types. V was cut back by 4 bases and J by 5 bases, leaving a gap of 5 bases between them. Via the germline V gene, CDR1 is SNHLY and CDR2 FYNNEI. There are 11 amino acids in the CDR3, from cysteine to phenylalanine inclusive. The sequence is cut down to CDR3 DNA, 33 bases in frame from base 1. The investigation overall reported the following: How much clinical and demographic metadata was included differed by source and by participant, and the metadata was provided uncurated.

Comments on this clone: The antigen this receptor binds is unknown. Per-base qualities were not stored, and no clone one base away is much larger.

The chain couples TRBV2 to TRBJ2-5, with the D gene not clear enough to name. The sample comprised peripheral blood. The sequence came from a woman older than 75 with acute or convalescent COVID-19. The CDR3 sequence is CASSAGETQYF. DNA sequence: TGTGCCAGCAGTGCCGGGGAGACCCAGTACTTC.